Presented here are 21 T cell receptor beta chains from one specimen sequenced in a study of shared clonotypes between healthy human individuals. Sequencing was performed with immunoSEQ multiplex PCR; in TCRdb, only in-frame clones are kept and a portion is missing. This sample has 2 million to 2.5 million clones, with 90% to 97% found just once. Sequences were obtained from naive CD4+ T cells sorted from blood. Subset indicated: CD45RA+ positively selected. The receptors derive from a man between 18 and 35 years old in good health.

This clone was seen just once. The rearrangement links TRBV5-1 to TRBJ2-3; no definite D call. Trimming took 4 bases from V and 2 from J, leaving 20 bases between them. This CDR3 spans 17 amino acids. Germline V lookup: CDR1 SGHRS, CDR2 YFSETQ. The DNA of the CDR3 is TGCGCCAGCAGCCCTAACAGTGGGCCTAGTTTCACAGATACGCAGTATTTT. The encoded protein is CASSPNSGPSFTDTQYF.

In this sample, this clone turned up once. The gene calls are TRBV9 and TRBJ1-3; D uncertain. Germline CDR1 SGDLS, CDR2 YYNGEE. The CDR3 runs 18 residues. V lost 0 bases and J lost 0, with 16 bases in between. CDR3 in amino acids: CASSVGPGQWGSGNTIYF. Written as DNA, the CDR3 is TGTGCCAGCAGCGTAGGTCCAGGTCAATGGGGCTCTGGAAACACCATATATTTT.

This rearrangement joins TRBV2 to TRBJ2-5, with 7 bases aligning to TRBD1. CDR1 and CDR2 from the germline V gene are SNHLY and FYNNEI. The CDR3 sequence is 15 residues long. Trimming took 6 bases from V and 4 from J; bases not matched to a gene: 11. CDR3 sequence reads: CASRGDSLARETQYF. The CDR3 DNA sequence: TGTGCCAGCAGAGGGGACAGCCTAGCCCGAGAGACCCAGTACTTC.

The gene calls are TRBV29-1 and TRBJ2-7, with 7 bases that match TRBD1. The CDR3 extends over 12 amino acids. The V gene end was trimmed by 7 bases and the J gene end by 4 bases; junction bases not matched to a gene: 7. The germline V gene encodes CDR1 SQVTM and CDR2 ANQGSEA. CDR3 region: CSAEGGQYEQYF. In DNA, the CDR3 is TGCAGCGCAGAAGGGGGCCAGTACGAGCAGTACTTC.

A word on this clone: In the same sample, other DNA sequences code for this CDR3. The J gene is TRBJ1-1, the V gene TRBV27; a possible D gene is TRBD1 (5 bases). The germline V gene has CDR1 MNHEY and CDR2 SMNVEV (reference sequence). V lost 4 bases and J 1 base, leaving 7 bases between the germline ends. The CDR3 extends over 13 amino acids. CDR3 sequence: CASSSGRNTEAFF. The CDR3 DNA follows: TGTGCCAGCAGTTCGGGACGGAACACTGAAGCTTTCTTT.

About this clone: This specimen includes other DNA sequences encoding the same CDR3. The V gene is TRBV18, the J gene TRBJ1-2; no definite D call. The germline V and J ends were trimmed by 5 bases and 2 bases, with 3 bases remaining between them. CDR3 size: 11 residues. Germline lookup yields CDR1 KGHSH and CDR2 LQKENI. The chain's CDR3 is CASSGNYGYTF. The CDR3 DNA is TGTGCCAGCTCAGGGAACTATGGCTACACCTTC.

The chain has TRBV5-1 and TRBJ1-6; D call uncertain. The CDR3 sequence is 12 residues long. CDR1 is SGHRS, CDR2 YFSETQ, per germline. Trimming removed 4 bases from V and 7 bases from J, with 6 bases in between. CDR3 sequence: CASSEANSPLHF. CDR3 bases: TGCGCCAGCAGCGAGGCCAATTCACCCCTCCACTTT.

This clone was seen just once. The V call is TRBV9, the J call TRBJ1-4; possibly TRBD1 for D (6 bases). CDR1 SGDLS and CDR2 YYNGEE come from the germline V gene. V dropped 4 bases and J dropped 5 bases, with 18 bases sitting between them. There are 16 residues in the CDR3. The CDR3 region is CASSPNLGTLNEKLFF. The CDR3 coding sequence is TGTGCCAGCAGCCCCAACCTTGGGACACTAAATGAAAAACTGTTTTTT.

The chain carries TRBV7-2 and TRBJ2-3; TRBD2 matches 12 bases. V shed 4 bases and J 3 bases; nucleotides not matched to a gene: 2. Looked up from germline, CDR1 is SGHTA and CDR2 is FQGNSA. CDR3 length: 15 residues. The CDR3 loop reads CASSSGTSGTDTQYF. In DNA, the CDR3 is TGTGCCAGCAGCTCAGGGACTAGCGGGACAGATACGCAGTATTTT.

Written as DNA, the CDR3 is TGTGCCAGCAGTTTAGCCCCTCAAAAGACCACTGAAGCTTTCTTT. It specifies CASSLAPQKTTEAFF. V is TRBV27 and J is TRBJ1-1; D gene uncertain. V was clipped by 2 bases and J by 4 bases, with 14 bases between them. Looked up from germline, CDR1 is MNHEY and CDR2 is SMNVEV (reference sequence). The CDR3 has 15 residues.

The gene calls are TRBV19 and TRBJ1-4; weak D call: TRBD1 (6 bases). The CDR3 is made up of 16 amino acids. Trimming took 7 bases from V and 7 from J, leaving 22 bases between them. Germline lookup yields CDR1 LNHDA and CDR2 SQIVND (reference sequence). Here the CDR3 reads CASTPTPGAIGEKLFF. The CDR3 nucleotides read TGTGCCAGTACCCCTACCCCGGGGGCGATTGGTGAAAAACTGTTTTTT. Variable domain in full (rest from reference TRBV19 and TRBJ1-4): DGGITQSPKYLFRKEGQNVTLSCEQNLNHDAMYWYRQDPGQGLRLIYYSQIVNDFQKGDIAEGYSVSREKKESFPLTVTSAQKNPTAFYLCASTPTPGAIGEKLFFGSGTQLSVL.

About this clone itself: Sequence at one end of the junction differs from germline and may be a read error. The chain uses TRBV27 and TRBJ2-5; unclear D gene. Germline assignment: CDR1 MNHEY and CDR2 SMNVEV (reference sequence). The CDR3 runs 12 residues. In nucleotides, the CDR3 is TGTGCCAGCAGTTTATCGAGCAGACCTCTGCACTTC. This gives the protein CASSLSSRPLHF.

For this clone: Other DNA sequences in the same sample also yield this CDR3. The CDR3 loop reads CASSLGRGSYEQYF. CDR3 sequence (DNA): TGTGCCAGCAGCTTAGGGCGGGGTTCCTACGAGCAGTACTTC. This chain joins TRBV7-2 and TRBJ2-7; perhaps TRBD2 as D (6 bases). Trimming left V 1 base short and J 1 base short, with 8 bases between. Per the germline V gene, CDR1 is SGHTA and CDR2 is FQGNSA. The CDR3 sequence is 14 residues long.

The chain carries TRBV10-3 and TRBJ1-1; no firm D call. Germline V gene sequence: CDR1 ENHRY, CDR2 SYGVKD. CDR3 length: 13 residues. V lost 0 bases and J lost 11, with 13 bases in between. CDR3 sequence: CAISESGSRTAFF. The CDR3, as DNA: TGTGCCATCAGTGAGTCGGGCAGTAGGACGGCTTTCTTT.

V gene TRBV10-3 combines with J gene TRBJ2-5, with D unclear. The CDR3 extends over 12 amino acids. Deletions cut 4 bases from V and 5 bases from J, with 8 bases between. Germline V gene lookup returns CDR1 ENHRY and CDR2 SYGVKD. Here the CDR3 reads CAISASVETQYF. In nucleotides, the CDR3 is TGTGCCATCAGTGCCTCGGTGGAGACCCAGTACTTC.

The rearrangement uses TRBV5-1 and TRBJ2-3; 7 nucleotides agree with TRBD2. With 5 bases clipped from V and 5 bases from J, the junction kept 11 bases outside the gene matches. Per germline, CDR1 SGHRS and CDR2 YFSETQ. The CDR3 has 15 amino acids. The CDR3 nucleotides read TGCGCCAGCAGTTGGGCGGGAGTGGCCGGAGATACGCAGTATTTT. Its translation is CASSWAGVAGDTQYF. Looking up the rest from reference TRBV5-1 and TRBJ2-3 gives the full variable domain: KAGVTQTPRYLIKTRGQQVTLSCSPISGHRSVSWYQQTPGQGLQFLFEYFSETQRNKGNFPGRFSGRQFSNSRSEMNVSTLELGDSALYLCASSWAGVAGDTQYFGPGTRLTVL.

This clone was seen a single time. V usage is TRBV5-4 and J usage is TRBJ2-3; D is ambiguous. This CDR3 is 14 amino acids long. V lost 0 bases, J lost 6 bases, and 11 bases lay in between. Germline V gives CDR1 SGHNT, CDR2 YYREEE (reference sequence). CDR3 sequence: CASSLDSLADTQYF. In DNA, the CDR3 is TGTGCCAGCAGCTTGGACTCACTGGCGGATACGCAGTATTTT.

This CDR3 reads CASSSPTGRVTDTQYF. For the CDR3, the DNA is TGCGCCAGCAGCTCCCCGACAGGACGGGTCACAGATACGCAGTATTTT. This chain links TRBV5-1 with TRBJ2-3, with D maybe TRBD1 (6 bases). This CDR3 is 16 amino acids long. Germline CDR1 is SGHRS and CDR2 is YFSETQ. Between the trimmed V and J ends, which lost 3 bases and 2 bases, there was a span of 16 bases.

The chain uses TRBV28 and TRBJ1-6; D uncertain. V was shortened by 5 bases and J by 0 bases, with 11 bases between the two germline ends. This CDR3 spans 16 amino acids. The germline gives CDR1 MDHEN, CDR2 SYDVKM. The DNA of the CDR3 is TGTGCCAGCAGTCCTAGTAGGAGCTCCTATAATTCACCCCTCCACTTT. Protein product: CASSPSRSSYNSPLHF.

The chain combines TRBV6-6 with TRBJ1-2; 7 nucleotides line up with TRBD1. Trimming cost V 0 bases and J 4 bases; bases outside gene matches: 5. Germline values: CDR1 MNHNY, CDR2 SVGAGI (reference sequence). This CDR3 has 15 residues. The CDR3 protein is CASSYSSQGTYGYTF. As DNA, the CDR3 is TGTGCCAGCAGTTACTCCTCACAGGGGACCTATGGCTACACCTTC.

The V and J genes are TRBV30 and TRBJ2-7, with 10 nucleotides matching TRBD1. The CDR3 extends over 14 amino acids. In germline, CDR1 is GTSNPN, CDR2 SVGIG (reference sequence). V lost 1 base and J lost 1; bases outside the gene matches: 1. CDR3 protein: CAWSEGQGSYEQYF. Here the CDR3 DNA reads TGTGCCTGGAGTGAGGGACAGGGGTCCTACGAGCAGTACTTC.